What follows is one T cell receptor beta chain and its context. Looked up from germline, CDR1 is MGHDK and CDR2 is SYGVNS. The CDR3 loop spans 15 amino acids. This table comes from immunoSEQ multiplex PCR, and its TCRdb copy is limited to in-frame clones, with some not included. The table records about 100,000 clones, about 94% of them present only once. The data stem from a study of siplizumab effects on memory and regulatory T cells. The source of this sequence is a human donor in good health. The chain links TRBV25-1 to TRBJ2-5, with TRBD1 matching over 8 bases. The end of the DNA fits TRBJ2-7 better, so the J call may be wrong. The specimen was non-Treg CD4+ T cells sorted from blood. CDR3 region: CASSPLDRANYEQYF. DNA for the CDR3: TGTGCCAGCAGCCCCCTGGACAGGGCAAACTACGAGCAGTACTTC.